This T cell receptor beta chain was sequenced in a study of OX40 agonist ivuxolimab in advanced cancers. V lost 8 bases and J lost 7, with 12 bases in between. Per germline, CDR1 SGHDT and CDR2 YYEEEE. The CDR3 extends over 11 amino acids. Enrollment shut out patients with autoimmune disease history or systemic immunosuppression. Concerning this clone itself: Its target is unknown.

Method: immunoSEQ multiplex PCR; TCRdb's copy keeps in-frame clones and lacks some. The repertoire holds tens of thousands of clones, with just over 85% as singletons. Regarding the study as a whole: Dosing at 0.1 to 3.0 mg/kg was accompanied by clonal expansion of CD4+ and CD8+ blood T cells by week 6.

The gene calls are TRBV5-6 and TRBJ1-2; possible D gene TRBD1, 5 bases. Sequenced here: CD4+ or CD8+ T cells sorted from blood, sampled in a trial of the OX40 agonist ivuxolimab. The clonotype comes from an adult with an advanced solid tumor such as melanoma, head and neck, liver or kidney cancer. CDR3 amino acids: CASSQGVGYTF. CDR3 DNA: TGTGCCAGTTCCCAAGGGGTTGGCTACACCTTC.